The clone carrying this T cell receptor beta chain has only a few counts. CDR3 size: 15 residues. The V gene's germline CDR1 is SGHVS and CDR2 FQNEAQ. The V end was cut by 4 bases, the J end by 3 bases, with 13 bases between. MiXCR, run by TCRdb on the reads, gives a single entry per CDR3 protein. The profile covers some 240,000 distinct CDR3 sequences, with about a sixth appearing a single time and about 45% taken by the ten largest. The data belong to a study of T cell repertoires in cytomegalovirus infection. This clonotype originated in a human donor in good health (CMV status not recorded). Some clones in this sample may be carry-over from other donors' samples. The chain combines TRBV7-8 with TRBJ1-5; TRBD1 might be the D (6 bases). The sequenced sample consisted of CD8+ T cells from PBMCs. The CDR3 region is CASSSGQIINQPQHF. The CDR3 DNA reads as TGTGCCAGCAGCTCCGGACAGATTATCAATCAGCCCCAGCATTTT. The complete variable domain, with remaining parts taken from reference TRBV7-8 and TRBJ1-5, reads GAGVSQSPRYKVAKRGQDVALRCDPISGHVSLFWYQQALGQGPEFLTYFQNEAQLDKSGLPSDRFFAERPEGSVSTLKIQRTQQEDSAVYLCASSSGQIINQPQHFGDGTRLSIL.